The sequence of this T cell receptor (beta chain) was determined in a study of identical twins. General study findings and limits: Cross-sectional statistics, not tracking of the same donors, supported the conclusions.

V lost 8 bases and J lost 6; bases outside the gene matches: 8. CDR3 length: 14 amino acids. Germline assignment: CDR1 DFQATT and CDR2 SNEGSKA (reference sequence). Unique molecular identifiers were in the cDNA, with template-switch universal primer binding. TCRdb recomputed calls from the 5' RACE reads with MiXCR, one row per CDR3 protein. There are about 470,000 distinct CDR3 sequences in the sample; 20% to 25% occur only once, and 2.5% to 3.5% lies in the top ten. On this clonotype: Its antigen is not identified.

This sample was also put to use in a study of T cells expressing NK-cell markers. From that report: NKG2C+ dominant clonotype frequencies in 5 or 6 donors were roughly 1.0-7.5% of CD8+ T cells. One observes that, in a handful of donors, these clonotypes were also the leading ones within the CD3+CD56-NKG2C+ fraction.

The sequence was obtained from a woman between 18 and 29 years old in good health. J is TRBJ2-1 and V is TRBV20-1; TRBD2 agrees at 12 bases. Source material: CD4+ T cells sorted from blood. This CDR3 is CSTSLAGGINEQFF. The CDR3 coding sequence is TGCAGTACTTCACTAGCGGGAGGTATCAATGAGCAGTTCTTC.